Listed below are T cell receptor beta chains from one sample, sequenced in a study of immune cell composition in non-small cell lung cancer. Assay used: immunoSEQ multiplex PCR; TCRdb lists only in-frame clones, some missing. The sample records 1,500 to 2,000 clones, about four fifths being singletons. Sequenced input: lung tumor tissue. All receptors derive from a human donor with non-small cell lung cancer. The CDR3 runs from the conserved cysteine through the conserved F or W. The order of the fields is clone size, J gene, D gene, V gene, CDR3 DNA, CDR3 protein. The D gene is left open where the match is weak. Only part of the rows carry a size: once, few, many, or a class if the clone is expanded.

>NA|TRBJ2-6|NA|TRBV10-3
TGTGCCATCAGTGCTTCGGGTACCGGGGCCAACGTCCTGACTTTC
CAISASGTGANVLTF
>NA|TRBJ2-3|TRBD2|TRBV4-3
TGCGCCAGCAGCCAATCGATCGTGCGGGAGGCTAGAGATACGCAGTATTTT
CASSQSIVREARDTQYF
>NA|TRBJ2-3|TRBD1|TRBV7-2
TGTGCCAGCAGCTTAGGGGGACAGGGGGTCACAGATACGCAGTATTTT
CASSLGGQGVTDTQYF
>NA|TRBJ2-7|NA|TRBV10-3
TGTGCCATCAGTGATCCCAGGGGATCGGGATACGAGCAGTACTTC
CAISDPRGSGYEQYF
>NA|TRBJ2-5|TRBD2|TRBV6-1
TGTGCCAGTCGAGGGCTAGCGGCCCAAGAGACCCAGTACTTC
CASRGLAAQETQYF
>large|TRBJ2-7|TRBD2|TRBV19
TGTGCCAGTAGTACGACTAGCCGGGGCGAGCAGTACTTC
CASSTTSRGEQYF
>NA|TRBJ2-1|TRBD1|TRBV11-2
TGTGCCAGCAGAAAGGGACAGTACTGGTACAATGAGCAGTTCTTC
CASRKGQYWYNEQFF
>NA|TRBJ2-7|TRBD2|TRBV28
TGTGCCAGCAGGAATCGGGCGGGAGGTTCCTACGAGCAGTACTTC
CASRNRAGGSYEQYF
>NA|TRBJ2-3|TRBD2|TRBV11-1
TGTGCCAGCAGCTTAAATCTAGCGGAAAACACAGATACGCAGTATTTT
CASSLNLAENTDTQYF
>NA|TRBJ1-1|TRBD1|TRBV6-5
TGTGCCAGCAGTCAGGGGGTTGAAGCTTTCTTT
CASSQGVEAFF
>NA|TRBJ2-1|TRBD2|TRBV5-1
TGCGCCAGCAGCTCAACGACTAGCGGGAGGGCCTATGGCCCTGAGCAGTTCTTC
CASSSTTSGRAYGPEQFF